This T cell receptor (beta chain) was recovered during a study of PD-1 blockade in classical Hodgkin lymphoma. Measured with immunoSEQ multiplex PCR; TCRdb has only the in-frame clones, and not every one. The profile covers about 40,000 clones, with about two thirds appearing a single time and less than 4% taken by the ten largest. No patient escaped relapse after autologous stem cell transplantation, and brentuximab vedotin exposure varied. This CDR3 contains 12 residues. Germline V gene lookup returns CDR1 SEHNR and CDR2 FQNEAQ (reference sequence). V was pared by 3 bases and J by 1 base, with 3 bases between.

The TCR comes from a human donor with classical Hodgkin lymphoma. This chain connects TRBV7-9 to TRBJ1-1; D remains unclear. The sequences come from peripheral blood mononuclear cells (PBMCs), collected at baseline. The CDR3 spells CASSFGNTEAFF. The CDR3 DNA is TGTGCCAGCAGCTTCGGGAACACTGAAGCTTTCTTT. The entire variable domain, with the rest obtained from reference TRBV7-9 and TRBJ1-1, is as follows: DTGVSQNPRHKITKRGQNVTFRCDPISEHNRLYWYRQTLGQGPEFLTYFQNEAQLEKSRLLSDRFSAERPKGSFSTLEIQRTEQGDSAMYLCASSFGNTEAFFGQGTRLTVV.